This T cell receptor (beta chain) was observed in a study of cytomegalovirus exposure and HLA in healthy donors. Study at large: Genotyping showed roughly 83% of 350 to 400 donors falling in the Caucasian-associated ancestry cluster. Overall study findings and caveats: A prior analysis recorded that most TCR beta V segments were productive about 90% or about 30% of the time. High sensitivity and specificity were reportedly achieved when the classifier diagnosed cytomegalovirus status. The authors excluded some V segments, including TRBV6-2 and TRBV6-3, as indistinguishable.

The PCR had 60 Vbeta and 13 Jbeta primers. The table came from immunoSEQ multiplex PCR; TCRdb's copy has only in-frame clones and leaves some out. The table lists a few hundred thousand clones, around 77% of them singletons. As for this clone: As yet, its antigen is unknown.

With 1 base removed from V and 4 bases from J, the gap between germline ends came to 10 bases. The CDR3 is 14 residues long. Germline V gene lookup returns CDR1 LNHDA and CDR2 SQIVND (reference sequence). The chain has TRBV19 and TRBJ2-5, with a weak D call TRBD1 (6 bases). Sequencing was carried out using PBMCs. This TCR was sampled from a woman younger than 45 in good health and CMV-seronegative. This CDR3 is CASSIGSGVETQYF. The CDR3 DNA is TGTGCCAGTAGTATAGGATCAGGGGTAGAGACCCAGTACTTC.